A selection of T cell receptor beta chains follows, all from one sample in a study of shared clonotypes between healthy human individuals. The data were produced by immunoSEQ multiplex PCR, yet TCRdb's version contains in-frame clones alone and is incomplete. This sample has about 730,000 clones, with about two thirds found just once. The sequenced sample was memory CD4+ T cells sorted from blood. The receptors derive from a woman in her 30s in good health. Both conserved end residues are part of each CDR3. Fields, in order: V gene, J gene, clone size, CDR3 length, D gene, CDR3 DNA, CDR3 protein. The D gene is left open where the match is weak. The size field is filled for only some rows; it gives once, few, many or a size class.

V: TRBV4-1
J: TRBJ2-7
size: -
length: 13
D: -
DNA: TGCGCCAGCAGCCAAGAGGAGGGTTACGAGCAGTACTTC
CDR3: CASSQEEGYEQYF

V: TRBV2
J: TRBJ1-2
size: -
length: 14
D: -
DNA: TGTGCCAGCAGTGACCAGGCCTCTAACTATGGCTACACCTTC
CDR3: CASSDQASNYGYTF

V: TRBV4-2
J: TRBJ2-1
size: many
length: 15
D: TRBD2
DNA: TGTGCCAGCAGCCAAGGGACTAGCGGGAGGGGTGAGCAGTTCTTC
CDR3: CASSQGTSGRGEQFF

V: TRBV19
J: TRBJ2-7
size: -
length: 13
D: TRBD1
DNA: TGTGCCAGTAGTTCCGGGACAGAGGGCGAGCAGTACTTC
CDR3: CASSSGTEGEQYF

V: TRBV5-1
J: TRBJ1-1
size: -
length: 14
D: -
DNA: TGCGCCAGCAGCTTGGGAGGACAGCAATTTGAAGCTTTCTTT
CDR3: CASSLGGQQFEAFF

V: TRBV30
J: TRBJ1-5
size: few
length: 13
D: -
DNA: TGTGCCTGGAGTAGAGAGGGCAATCAGCCCCAGCATTTT
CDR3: CAWSREGNQPQHF

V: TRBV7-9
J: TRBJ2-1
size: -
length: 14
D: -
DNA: TGTGCCAGCAGCTTTTCTAGCGTATACAATGAGCAGTTCTTC
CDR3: CASSFSSVYNEQFF

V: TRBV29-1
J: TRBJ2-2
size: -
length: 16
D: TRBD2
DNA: TGCAGCGTTGCCCCAACCGGGACTAGGGGAATAGGGGAGCTGTTTTTT
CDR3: CSVAPTGTRGIGELFF

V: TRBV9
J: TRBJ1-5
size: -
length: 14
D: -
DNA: TGTGCCAGCAGCCGTGAATTGGGCAATCAGCCCCAGCATTTT
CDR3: CASSRELGNQPQHF

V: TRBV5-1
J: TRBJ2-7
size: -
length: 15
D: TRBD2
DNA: TGCGCCAGCAGCCCCCTAGCGGGAGGGGGCTACGAGCAGTACTTC
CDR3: CASSPLAGGGYEQYF

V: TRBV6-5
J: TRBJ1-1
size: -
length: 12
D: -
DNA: TGTGCCAGCAGTTCAGGGAGAGTTCGAGCTTTCTTT
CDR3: CASSSGRVRAFF

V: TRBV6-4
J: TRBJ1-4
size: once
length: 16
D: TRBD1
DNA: TGTGCCAGCAGTCACGACCAACAGGGGTTTTATGAAAAACTGTTTTTT
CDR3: CASSHDQQGFYEKLFF

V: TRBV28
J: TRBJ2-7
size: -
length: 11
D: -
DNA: TGTGCCAGCAGTTACCTCTACGAGCAGTACTTC
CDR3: CASSYLYEQYF

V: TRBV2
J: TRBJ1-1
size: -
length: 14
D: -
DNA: TGTGCCAGCAAGGACAGAACCTTGAACACTGAAGCTTTCTTT
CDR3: CASKDRTLNTEAFF

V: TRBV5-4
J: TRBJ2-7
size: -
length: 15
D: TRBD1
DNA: TGTGCCAGCAGCCAGGGGGGACAGGGAGCCTACGAGCAGTACTTC
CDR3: CASSQGGQGAYEQYF

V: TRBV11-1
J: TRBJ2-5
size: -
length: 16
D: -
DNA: TGTGCCAGCAGCTTAACCTTACTAGCCCAACAAGAGACCCAGTACTTC
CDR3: CASSLTLLAQQETQYF

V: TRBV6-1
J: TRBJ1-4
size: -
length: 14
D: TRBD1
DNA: TGTGCCAGCAGGAGGACAGGGGGTCATGAAAAACTGTTTTTT
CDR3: CASRRTGGHEKLFF

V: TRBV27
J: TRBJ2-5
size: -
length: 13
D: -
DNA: TGTGCCAGCAGTTTTGGGGACGGGGAGACCCAGTACTTC
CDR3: CASSFGDGETQYF

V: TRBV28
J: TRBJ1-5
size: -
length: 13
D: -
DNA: TGTGCCAGCACCCTGGGCACCGATCAGCCCCAGCATTTT
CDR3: CASTLGTDQPQHF